This TCR beta chain derives from a study of patients and donors after allogeneic stem cell transplantation. TCRdb independently ran MiXCR on the RT-PCR reads; one entry per CDR3 protein. This table holds hundreds of thousands of distinct CDR3 sequences, roughly 17% found once. The CDR3 sequence is 12 residues long. Deletions cut 4 bases from V and 10 bases from J, with 14 bases between. Germline CDR1 SGHDT, CDR2 YYEEEE. This clonotype was observed a handful of times. The J gene is TRBJ1-1, the V gene TRBV5-6; D unclear. Source material: blood, either unsorted or a sorted T cell fraction (not recorded which). The clonotype was recovered from a human donor who was either an allogeneic HSCT recipient or a stem cell or donor lymphocyte infusion donor (not recorded which). It is not recorded whose cells these are; they may come from a transplant donor. The CDR3 protein is CASSETNVGAFF. The CDR3 DNA follows: TGTGCCAGCAGCGAAACAAACGTGGGAGCTTTCTTT.